This T cell receptor (beta chain) is drawn from a study of blood T cell repertoires in COVID-19. Looking at the study overall: PBMCs, B-cell-depleted T cells, or T cells provided the cDNA or gDNA that made up the material.

With V trimmed by 5 bases and J by 3 bases, 9 bases remained unmatched. The CDR3 is 15 residues long. The germline gives CDR1 MDHEN, CDR2 SYDVKM. This clone was found many times. Under the authors' procedure: From reference gene primer amplification, estimates of nucleated cell counts were derived. Method: immunoSEQ multiplex PCR; TCRdb's copy keeps in-frame clones and lacks some. V and J calls and clone size come straight from that table; D and trimming were deduced from the DNA. The data contain over 100,000 clones, around four fifths of them seen just once; the ten biggest clones take up around 15%.

The sample comprised peripheral blood. The clonotype originates from a man in his 60s with active or convalescent COVID-19. This chain joins TRBV28 and TRBJ2-7; 8 bases are shared with TRBD1. The CDR3 coding sequence is TGTGCCAGCAGTCCCCTGGCAGGGGGCCTCTACGAGCAGTACTTC. This sequence encodes CASSPLAGGLYEQYF.